These 29 T cell receptor beta chains came from one sample sequenced in a study of blood T cell repertoires in COVID-19. Clones were read by immunoSEQ multiplex PCR, and TCRdb kept only the in-frame ones, dropping some. This table has 120,000 or so clones, 70% to 90% appearing once. Source material: peripheral blood. The receptors were gathered from a woman in her fifties or sixties with active or convalescent COVID-19.

The rearrangement joins TRBV15 to TRBJ2-1; 9 bases align to TRBD2. Germline V lookup: CDR1 LNHNV, CDR2 YYDKDF (reference sequence). The CDR3 consists of 19 residues. V lost 3 bases and J lost 5; bases outside the gene matches: 17. The CDR3 nucleotides are TGTGCCACCAGCAGCGAACCGGGACGGGGCGGGAGGGCCCACAATGAGCAGTTCTTC. This translates into CATSSEPGRGGRAHNEQFF.

A note on this clone: An end of the junction does not agree with germline; a read error may underlie this. This chain joins TRBV7-7 and TRBJ2-1; TRBD2 is a possible D gene (6 bases). Germline V CDR1 and CDR2: SSHAT, FNYEAQ (reference sequence). The CDR3 sequence is 12 residues long. The CDR3 coding sequence is TGTGCTAGCAGCTCCCCTGGGGGGTTGCAGTTCTTC. It is translated as CASSSPGGLQFF.

This sequence joins TRBV28 and TRBJ1-3, with a possible D match to TRBD1 (5 bases). The V gene's germline CDR1 is MDHEN and CDR2 SYDVKM. CDR3 length: 15 residues. Trimming removed 8 bases from V and 4 bases from J, with 18 bases in between. This CDR3 is CASVPGGSLGNTIYF. The CDR3 nucleotides are TGTGCCAGCGTCCCGGGGGGTTCTCTAGGAAACACCATATATTTT.

This sequence joins TRBV6-2 or TRBV6-3 and TRBJ2-7; 8 nucleotides agree with TRBD1. The ends lost 6 bases at V and 2 bases at J; junction bases unmatched: 9. Germline loops: CDR1 MNHEY, CDR2 SVGEGT. The CDR3 totals 15 residues. The CDR3 spells CASSPYQGQAYEQYF. The CDR3 DNA reads as TGTGCCAGCAGCCCCTACCAGGGACAGGCCTACGAGCAGTACTTC.

The chain carries TRBV19 and TRBJ1-5; 7 positions match TRBD1. The CDR3 covers 15 residues. Germline V gene lookup returns CDR1 LNHDA and CDR2 SQIVND (reference sequence). V lost 5 bases, J lost 0 bases, and 4 bases stayed unmatched. CDR3 sequence: CASSVQGYSNQPQHF. In nucleotides, the CDR3 is TGTGCCAGTAGTGTACAGGGGTATAGCAATCAGCCCCAGCATTTT.

In this sample, this clone turned up once. V gene TRBV4-2 combines with J gene TRBJ2-7, with 8 bases fitting TRBD1. Germline CDR1 LGHNA, CDR2 YNFKEQ. The CDR3 runs 19 residues. The V gene end was trimmed by 1 base and the J gene end by 1 base; junction bases not matched to a gene: 15. The CDR3 loop is CASSQVLGAGTGPSYEQYF. The CDR3 DNA reads as TGTGCCAGCAGCCAAGTCCTAGGGGCCGGGACAGGTCCTTCCTACGAGCAGTACTTC.

The table lists this clone with a count of one. Other DNA sequences of this sample code for an identical CDR3. The chain joins TRBV4-2 to TRBJ1-3; D might be TRBD1 (5 bases). The CDR3 is made up of 15 amino acids. CDR1 is LGHNA and CDR2 is YNFKEQ in the germline V gene. Trimming took 2 bases from V and 1 from J, leaving 9 bases between them. As DNA, the CDR3 is TGTGCCAGCAGCCAAAGAACAGGATCTGGAAACACCATATATTTT. Protein sequence: CASSQRTGSGNTIYF.

Points on this clone: Other DNA sequences from this sample encode an identical CDR3 as well. V and J are TRBV18 and TRBJ2-5; D gene uncertain. Germline CDR1 reads KGHSH; CDR2 reads LQKENI. Deletions cut 6 bases from V and 2 bases from J, with 7 bases between. This CDR3 region has 12 residues. The chain's CDR3 is CASSPIQETQYF. CDR3 nucleotides: TGTGCCAGCTCTCCTATTCAAGAGACCCAGTACTTC.

V and J are TRBV27 and TRBJ1-3; a weak D match, TRBD1 (6 bases). CDR1 and CDR2 from the germline V gene are MNHEY and SMNVEV (reference sequence). Deletions cut 4 bases from V and 2 bases from J, with 12 bases between. The CDR3 is 15 residues long. CDR3 coding DNA: TGTGCCAGCAGTTCCACCGGGACACCTGGAAACACCATATATTTT. Translating it yields CASSSTGTPGNTIYF.

This clone occurred once. V usage is TRBV18 and J usage is TRBJ1-5; possibly TRBD1 for D (5 bases). CDR3 size: 16 residues. Trimming took off 3 bases at V and 2 bases at J, with 14 bases between the two ends. The germline V gene encodes CDR1 KGHSH and CDR2 LQKENI. The CDR3 loop is CASSPRGAGGNQPQHF. The CDR3 bases are TGTGCCAGCTCACCGAGGGGCGCGGGAGGCAATCAGCCCCAGCATTTT.

This rearrangement joins TRBV28 to TRBJ2-3, with 7 nucleotides matching TRBD1. This CDR3 is built from 16 residues. CDR1 is MDHEN and CDR2 is SYDVKM in the germline V gene. V trimming: 3 bases; J trimming: 2 bases; junction bases outside the gene matches: 8. In nucleotides, the CDR3 is TGTGCCAGCAGTTTCCCCCGGGACAGACCCACAGATACGCAGTATTTT. Its protein product is CASSFPRDRPTDTQYF.

This chain links TRBV27 with TRBJ2-1; 9 bases fit TRBD2. After removal of 4 bases from V and 9 bases from J, the junction contained 16 bases not matched to a gene. Germline V gene sequence: CDR1 MNHEY, CDR2 SMNVEV (reference sequence). The CDR3 has 17 residues. The CDR3 here is CASSSPLAGGPVGEQFF. In nucleotides, the CDR3 is TGTGCCAGCAGTTCCCCCCTGGCGGGAGGGCCCGTGGGTGAGCAGTTCTTC.

The rearrangement joins TRBV29-1 to TRBJ2-7; D might be TRBD1 (6 bases). Germline V gene data show CDR1 as SQVTM and CDR2 as ANQGSEA. V shed 4 bases and J shed 5 bases, with 21 bases lying between them. The CDR3 is 15 residues long. DNA of the CDR3: TGCAGCGTTGGGGGGCAGGTAACGCATAACAACGAGCAGTACTTC. It translates to CSVGGQVTHNNEQYF.

This chain uses TRBV9 with TRBJ2-3, with D tentatively TRBD2 (5 bases). CDR1 is SGDLS, CDR2 YYNGEE, per germline. CDR3 length: 13 residues. V was cut by 4 bases and J by 3 bases, with 9 bases left in between. The CDR3 sequence is CASSRGVTDTQYF. The CDR3 nucleotides read TGTGCCAGCAGCCGGGGTGTGACAGATACGCAGTATTTT.

The CDR3: CASSPGAEQYF. Here the CDR3 DNA reads TGTGCCAGTTCCCCAGGGGCCGAGCAGTACTTC. The chain has TRBV12-3 or TRBV12-4 and TRBJ2-7; D is perhaps TRBD1 (6 bases). V shed 9 bases and J shed 6 bases, with 12 bases lying between them. The CDR3 contains 11 residues.

The DNA of the CDR3 is TGTGCCAGCAGCCCTGGGACAGATGGCTACACCTTC. Amino acid sequence: CASSPGTDGYTF. The chain combines TRBV5-5 with TRBJ1-2, with 7 nucleotides matching TRBD1. Per germline, CDR1 SGHKS and CDR2 YYEKEE (reference sequence). This CDR3 has 12 amino acids. V was pared by 4 bases and J by 6 bases, with 3 bases of the junction left unmatched.

The CDR3: CASSFYTAGNTEAFF. DNA for the CDR3: TGTGCCAGCAGCTTTTACACCGCGGGAAACACTGAAGCTTTCTTT. V and J are TRBV7-2 and TRBJ1-1; D ambiguous. The CDR3 totals 15 residues. Germline V CDR1 and CDR2: SGHTA, FQGNSA. V was pared by 3 bases and J by 2 bases, with 13 bases between.

V and J are TRBV11-2 and TRBJ1-2; D remains unclear. Between the trimmed V and J ends, which lost 0 bases and 7 bases, there was a span of 12 bases. The CDR3 has 14 amino acids. Germline V gene lookup returns CDR1 SGHAT and CDR2 FQNNGV. For the CDR3, the DNA is TGTGCCAGCAGCTTAGATCTAGGAGGGTCTGGCTACACCTTC. This codes for CASSLDLGGSGYTF.

This chain uses TRBV5-4 with TRBJ2-1; perhaps TRBD1 as D (6 bases). This CDR3 has 15 amino acids. The germline gives CDR1 SGHNT, CDR2 YYREEE (reference sequence). Deletions cut 4 bases from V and 2 bases from J, with 13 bases between. CDR3: CASSPTGKPYNEQFF. CDR3 DNA: TGTGCCAGCAGCCCGACAGGAAAACCCTACAATGAGCAGTTCTTC.

This clone has just one count. V and J are TRBV11-2 and TRBJ2-7; the match to TRBD2 covers 7 bases. The V gene's germline CDR1 is SGHAT and CDR2 FQNNGV. Unmatched junction bases numbered 14, after V lost 1 base and J lost 2 bases. The CDR3 consists of 18 residues. CDR3 DNA: TGTGCCAGCAGCTTAGCGGGAACAGAGGGAGGGCCAACCTACGAGCAGTACTTC. The encoded protein is CASSLAGTEGGPTYEQYF.

The V and J genes are TRBV15 and TRBJ1-5, with 7 bases identical to TRBD1. Per germline, CDR1 LNHNV and CDR2 YYDKDF (reference sequence). The CDR3 contains 14 residues. The junction had 3 bases not matched to a gene; V was cut back by 2 bases and J by 5 bases. In nucleotides, the CDR3 is TGTGCCACCAGCAGACTTGACAGGGATCAGCCCCAGCATTTT. This codes for CATSRLDRDQPQHF.

The table lists this clone with a count of one. This chain uses TRBV21-1 with TRBJ1-3. TRBV21-1 is a listed pseudogene. This CDR3 spans 18 amino acids. CDR3 DNA sequence: TGTGCCAGCAGCAAGTGGCCCACGGGTGCTACGGCTGGAAACACCATATATTTT. It translates to CASSKWPTGATAGNTIYF.

The chain joins TRBV7-2 to TRBJ2-3, with D perhaps TRBD2 (6 bases). Germline values: CDR1 SGHTA, CDR2 FQGNSA. The V end lost 5 bases, the J end lost 5 bases, and 14 bases lay between the germline ends. The CDR3 is 14 amino acids. The CDR3 DNA follows: TGTGCCAGCAGCCCCTGGCGGGAAGAAGATACGCAGTATTTT. Translation: CASSPWREEDTQYF.

The chain has TRBV5-1 and TRBJ2-1; 8 bases align to TRBD1. The CDR3 spans 15 residues. Per the germline V gene, CDR1 is SGHRS and CDR2 is YFSETQ. V lost 5 bases, J lost 8 bases, and 12 bases stayed unmatched. In nucleotides, the CDR3 is TGCGCCAGCAGATCTCGGACAGGGAGTTTTGATGAGCAGTTCTTC. Translated, it gives CASRSRTGSFDEQFF. Filled out from reference TRBV5-1 and TRBJ2-1, the complete variable domain reads KAGVTQTPRYLIKTRGQQVTLSCSPISGHRSVSWYQQTPGQGLQFLFEYFSETQRNKGNFPGRFSGRQFSNSRSEMNVSTLELGDSALYLCASRSRTGSFDEQFFGPGTRLTVL.

This clone appeared once. The V gene is TRBV15, the J gene TRBJ1-1; TRBD1 matches at 11 bases. CDR3 length: 18 residues. Losses at the gene ends were 0 bases for V and 5 bases for J; bases not matched to a gene: 11. The germline V gene encodes CDR1 LNHNV and CDR2 YYDKDF (reference sequence). CDR3 sequence: CATSRDRTGGAELTEAFF. The DNA of the CDR3 is TGTGCCACCAGCAGAGATCGGACAGGGGGCGCCGAATTGACTGAAGCTTTCTTT.

Comments on this clone: Other DNA sequences of this sample code for an identical CDR3. V and J are TRBV7-3 and TRBJ2-3; weak D call: TRBD1 (6 bases). The ends were cut back, 6 bases at V and 5 bases at J, with 12 bases in the middle. The CDR3 has 13 amino acids. Germline assignment: CDR1 SGHTA and CDR2 FQGTGA. CDR3 amino acids: CASSSGHLDTQYF. The CDR3 DNA reads as TGTGCCAGCAGTTCGGGACATTTAGATACGCAGTATTTT.

The chain has TRBV13 and TRBJ1-5; the D gene is possibly TRBD1 (5 bases). Germline lookup yields CDR1 PRHDT and CDR2 FYEKMQ (reference sequence). V was cut by 5 bases and J by 4 bases, with 12 bases left in between. The CDR3 runs to 14 residues. The CDR3 sequence: CASSLRQTNQPQHF. Here the CDR3 DNA reads TGTGCCAGCAGCCTCCGACAGACAAATCAGCCCCAGCATTTT.

The chain has TRBV15 and TRBJ2-5; 9 bases agree with TRBD2. The CDR3 has 15 amino acids. Germline CDR1 and CDR2: LNHNV and YYDKDF (reference sequence). After removal of 0 bases from V and 4 bases from J, the junction contained 3 bases not matched to a gene. The CDR3 loop is CATSRDQLAGETQYF. The CDR3 DNA is TGTGCCACCAGCAGAGATCAACTAGCGGGAGAGACCCAGTACTTC.

The chain employs TRBV18 and TRBJ2-7; D is possibly TRBD1 (8 bases). CDR3 length: 14 amino acids. The germline V gene encodes CDR1 KGHSH and CDR2 LQKENI. V was cut by 1 base and J by 4 bases, with 11 bases left in between. CDR3 sequence reads: CASSPQQGGYEQYF. As DNA, the CDR3 is TGTGCCAGCTCACCACAACAGGGGGGGTACGAGCAGTACTTC.